The T cell receptor beta chain described here comes from a study of T cells expressing NK-cell markers. TCRdb reanalyzed the 5' RACE reads and collapses them to one entry per CDR3 protein, without DNA. Its table lists around 380,000 distinct CDR3 sequences. Germline assignment: CDR1 SGHNT and CDR2 YYREEE (reference sequence). The CDR3 extends over 13 amino acids. The J gene is TRBJ1-5, the V gene TRBV5-4. Sequencing was carried out using blood T cells: a sorted CD56 or NKG2C T cell subset, CD4+ or CD8+ T cells, or bulk PBMC T cells (not recorded which). The origin of this receptor is a woman aged 45 to 65 in good health. The CDR3: CASSLDTDQPQHF.